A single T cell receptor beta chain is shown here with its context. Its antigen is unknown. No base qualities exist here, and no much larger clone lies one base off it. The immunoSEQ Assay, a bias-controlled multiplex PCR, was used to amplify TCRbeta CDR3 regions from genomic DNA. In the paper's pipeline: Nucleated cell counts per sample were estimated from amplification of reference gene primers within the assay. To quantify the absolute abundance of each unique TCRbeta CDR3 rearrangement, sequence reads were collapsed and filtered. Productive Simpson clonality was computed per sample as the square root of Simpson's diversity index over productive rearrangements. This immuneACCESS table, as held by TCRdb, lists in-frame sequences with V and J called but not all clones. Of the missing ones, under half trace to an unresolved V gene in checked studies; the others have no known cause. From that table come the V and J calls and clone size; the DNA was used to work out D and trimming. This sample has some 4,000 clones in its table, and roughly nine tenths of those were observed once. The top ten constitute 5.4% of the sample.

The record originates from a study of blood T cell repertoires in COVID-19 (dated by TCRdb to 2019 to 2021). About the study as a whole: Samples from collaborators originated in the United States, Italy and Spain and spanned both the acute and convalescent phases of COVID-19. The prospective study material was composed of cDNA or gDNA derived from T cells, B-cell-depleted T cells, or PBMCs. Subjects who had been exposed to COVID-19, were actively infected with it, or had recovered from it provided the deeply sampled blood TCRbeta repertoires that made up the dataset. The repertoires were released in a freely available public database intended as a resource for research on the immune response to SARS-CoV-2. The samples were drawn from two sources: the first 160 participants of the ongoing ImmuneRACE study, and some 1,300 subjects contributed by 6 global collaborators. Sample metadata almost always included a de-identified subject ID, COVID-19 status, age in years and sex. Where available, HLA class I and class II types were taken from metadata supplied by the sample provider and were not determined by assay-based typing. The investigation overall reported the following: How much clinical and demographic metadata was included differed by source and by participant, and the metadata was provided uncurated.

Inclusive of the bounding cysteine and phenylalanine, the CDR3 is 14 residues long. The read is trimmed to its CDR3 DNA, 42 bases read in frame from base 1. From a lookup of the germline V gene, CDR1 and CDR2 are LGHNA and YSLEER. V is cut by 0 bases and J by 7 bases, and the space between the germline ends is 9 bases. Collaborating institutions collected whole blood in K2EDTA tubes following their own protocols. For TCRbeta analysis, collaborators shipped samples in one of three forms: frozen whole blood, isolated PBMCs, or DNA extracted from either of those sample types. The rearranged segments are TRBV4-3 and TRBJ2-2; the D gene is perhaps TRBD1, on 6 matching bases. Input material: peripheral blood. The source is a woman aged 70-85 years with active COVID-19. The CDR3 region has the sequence CASSQEGTRGELFF. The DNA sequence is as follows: TGCGCCAGCAGCCAAGAGGGGACACGCGGGGAGCTGTTTTTT.